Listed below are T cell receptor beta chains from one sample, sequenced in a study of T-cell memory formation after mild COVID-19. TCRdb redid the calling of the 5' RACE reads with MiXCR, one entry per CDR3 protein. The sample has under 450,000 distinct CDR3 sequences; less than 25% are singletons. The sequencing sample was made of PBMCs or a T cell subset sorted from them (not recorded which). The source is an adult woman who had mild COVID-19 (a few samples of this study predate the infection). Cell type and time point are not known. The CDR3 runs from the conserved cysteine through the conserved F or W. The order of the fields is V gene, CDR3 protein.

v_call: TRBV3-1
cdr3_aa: CASSSQGGGSEKLFF

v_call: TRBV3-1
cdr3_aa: CASSQDLNGGTDTQYF

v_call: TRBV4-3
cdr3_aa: CASSQERENTGELFF

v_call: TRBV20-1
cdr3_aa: CSAPVETLTQYF

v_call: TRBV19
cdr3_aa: CASSFRQTEAFF

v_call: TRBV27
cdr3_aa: CASSSVTAYQETQYF

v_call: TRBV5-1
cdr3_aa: CASSLFPHEQYF

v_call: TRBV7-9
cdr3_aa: CASSGFSTDTQYF

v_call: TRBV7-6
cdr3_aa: CASSLVLQEETQYF

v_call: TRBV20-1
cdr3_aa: CSARARLAGGQDTQYF

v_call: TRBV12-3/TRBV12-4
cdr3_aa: CASSFRTGGESIRNTQYF

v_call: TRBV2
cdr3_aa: CASSDRWVETQYF

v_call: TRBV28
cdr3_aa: CASKTAGGGGETQYF

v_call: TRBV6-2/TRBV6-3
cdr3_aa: CASRDRLAGTYNEQFF

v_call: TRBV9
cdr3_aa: CASSEILSPTNYGYTF

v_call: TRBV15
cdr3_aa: CATSREGASYNEQFF

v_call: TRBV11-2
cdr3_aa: CASSDLDRYQETQYF

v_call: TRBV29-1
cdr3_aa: CSVVVGQGFTLHF

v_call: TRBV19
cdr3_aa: CASSWGLAGARETQYF

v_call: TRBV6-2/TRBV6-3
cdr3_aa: CASRRDRDNYSNQPQHF

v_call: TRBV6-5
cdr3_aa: CASSYLGDALGGTGELFF

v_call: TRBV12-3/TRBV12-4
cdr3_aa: CASSFSRTSGGGNEQFF

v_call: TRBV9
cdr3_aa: CASSPMGMNTGELFF

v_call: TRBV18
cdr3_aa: CASSDRGREQYF

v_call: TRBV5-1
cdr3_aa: CASSLRNGQTYGYTF

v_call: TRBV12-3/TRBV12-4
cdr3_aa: CASSFGGSVEKLFF

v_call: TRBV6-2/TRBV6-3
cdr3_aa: CASTSRRRGVTTGELFF

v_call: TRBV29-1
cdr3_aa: CSVEVGGRLLGYTF

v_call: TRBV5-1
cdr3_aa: CASSPGQLGDTQYF